These T cell receptor beta chains were read from a single sample in a study of cytomegalovirus exposure and HLA in healthy donors. Only in-frame clones appear in the TCRdb table, and some are missing; sequencing was by immunoSEQ multiplex PCR. The top ten clones hold approximately 1.4% of a sample with about 130,000 clones, approximately 77% of them seen once. The sample comprised PBMCs. Receptor source: a middle-aged woman in good health and CMV-seronegative. Both conserved end residues are part of each CDR3. A D gene is named only where the DNA matches it firmly. Clone size is shown for a subset of rows, as once, few, many or a class of expanded clone.

>TRBD1|TRBV5-1|.|TRBJ1-1
CASSLTTDRGTEAFF
TGCGCCAGCAGCTTGACCACGGACAGGGGGACTGAAGCTTTCTTT
>.|TRBV4-1|.|TRBJ2-7
CASSQDPDIQIPSYEQYF
TGCGCCAGCAGCCAAGATCCCGACATACAAATCCCCTCCTACGAGCAGTACTTC
>TRBD1|TRBV7-2|.|TRBJ2-7
CASSLSGGFGYEQYF
TGTGCCAGCAGCTTGTCAGGGGGTTTTGGGTACGAGCAGTACTTC
>TRBD1|TRBV2|once|TRBJ1-6
CASSSYRGGNSPLHF
TGTGCCAGCAGTAGTTACAGGGGCGGTAATTCACCCCTCCACTTT
>.|TRBV7-9|.|TRBJ1-1
CASSLGQEVEAFF
TGTGCCAGCAGCTTAGGGCAGGAAGTTGAAGCTTTCTTT
>.|TRBV4-2|once|TRBJ1-5
CASSQDQAGRPQHF
TGTGCCAGCAGCCAAGACCAGGCGGGGCGGCCCCAGCATTTT
>TRBD1|TRBV5-1|.|TRBJ1-2
CASSTEPGQNYGYTF
TGCGCCAGCAGCACAGAGCCGGGACAGAACTATGGCTACACCTTC
>.|TRBV9|.|TRBJ2-5
CASSADLQETQYF
TGTGCCAGCAGCGCTGACTTACAAGAGACCCAGTACTTC
>.|TRBV7-9|.|TRBJ1-5
CASSLVGGYGNQPQHF
TGTGCCAGCAGCTTAGTGGGGGGGTATGGCAATCAGCCCCAGCATTTT
>TRBD1|TRBV6-1|.|TRBJ1-1
CASSEDGTGLLNTEAFF
TGTGCCAGCAGTGAAGACGGGACAGGGCTATTGAACACTGAAGCTTTCTTT
>.|TRBV5-1|.|TRBJ2-3
CASSFQSGAGTDTQYF
TGCGCCAGCAGCTTCCAAAGCGGAGCCGGCACAGATACGCAGTATTTT
>.|TRBV4-3|few|TRBJ1-1
CASSQRPKENTEAFF
TGCGCCAGCAGCCAGAGGCCCAAGGAGAACACTGAAGCTTTCTTT
>TRBD2|TRBV29-1|.|TRBJ2-2
CSVGGTSQGGELFF
TGCAGCGTTGGGGGGACTAGCCAAGGTGGGGAGCTGTTTTTT
>.|TRBV6-5|.|TRBJ1-5
CASSYVQYQPQHF
TGTGCCAGCAGTTACGTGCAGTATCAGCCCCAGCATTTT
>TRBD2|TRBV4-1|.|TRBJ2-7
CASSQDRTSGGLQYF
TGCGCCAGCAGCCAAGATAGAACTAGCGGGGGGCTGCAGTACTTC
>TRBD2|TRBV29-1|.|TRBJ2-7
CSVERELAGAPYEQYF
TGCAGCGTTGAAAGGGAACTAGCGGGAGCCCCCTACGAGCAGTACTTC
>.|TRBV6-5|.|TRBJ1-4
CASSYSGGTNEKLFF
TGTGCCAGCAGTTACTCAGGAGGAACTAATGAAAAACTGTTTTTT
>.|TRBV20-1|.|TRBJ1-2
CSARGARGYTF
TGCAGTGCTAGGGGGGCGCGGGGCTACACCTTC
>TRBD2|TRBV7-9|.|TRBJ2-7
CASSSRLAGTSYEQYF
TGTGCCAGCAGCTCCCGTCTAGCGGGGACCTCCTACGAGCAGTACTTC
>.|TRBV10-2|once|TRBJ2-7
CASTVGIQGNEQYF
TGCGCCAGCACCGTGGGTATTCAGGGTAACGAGCAGTACTTC
>.|TRBV4-1|.|TRBJ1-4
CASSQGALSTNEKLFF
TGCGCCAGCAGCCAAGGCGCATTGTCAACTAATGAAAAACTGTTTTTT
>.|TRBV7-2|once|TRBJ1-2
CASSALTGDYGYTF
TGTGCCAGCAGCGCCTTGACAGGTGACTATGGCTACACCTTC
>TRBD1|TRBV6-5|.|TRBJ1-2
CASRRPGQGGGYTF
TGTGCCAGCAGGCGGCCGGGACAGGGTGGCGGCTACACCTTC
>.|TRBV7-2|.|TRBJ1-3
CASSVLTGNTIYF
TGTGCCAGCAGCGTACTCACTGGAAACACCATATATTTT
>TRBD1|TRBV7-9|once|TRBJ1-1
CASSPRTGTMAFF
TGTGCCAGCAGCCCTAGGACAGGTACAATGGCTTTCTTT
>TRBD2|TRBV28|.|TRBJ2-3
CASTLGGSTDTQYF
TGTGCCAGCACCCTCGGGGGGAGCACAGATACGCAGTATTTT
>.|TRBV5-4|.|TRBJ1-1
CASSLAGREAFF
TGTGCCAGCAGCTTGGCGGGGAGGGAAGCTTTCTTT
>.|TRBV27|.|TRBJ1-1
CASRLTTWSNTEAFF
TGTGCCAGCAGGCTAACGACATGGTCGAACACTGAAGCTTTCTTT
>TRBD2|TRBV4-3|.|TRBJ2-1
CASSQDMAGVRNEQFF
TGCGCCAGCAGCCAAGATATGGCGGGGGTCCGCAATGAGCAGTTCTTC
>.|TRBV4-2|once|TRBJ2-7
CASSQGGQGSSYEQYF
TGTGCCAGCAGCCAAGGAGGGCAGGGGAGCTCCTACGAGCAGTACTTC
>TRBD1|TRBV6-5|once|TRBJ2-7
CASSYSWTGLYEQYF
TGTGCCAGCAGTTACTCATGGACAGGTCTCTACGAGCAGTACTTC
>.|TRBV6-1|.|TRBJ1-1
CASSSGRGEAFF
TGTGCCAGCAGTTCCGGACGGGGTGAAGCTTTCTTT
>TRBD1|TRBV5-1|.|TRBJ2-2
CASSPTGRTGELFF
TGCGCCAGCAGCCCGACAGGGCGGACCGGGGAGCTGTTTTTT
>TRBD1|TRBV2|.|TRBJ2-5
CASIRPGQTRGTQYF
TGTGCCAGCATACGCCCGGGACAGACCAGGGGGACCCAGTACTTC
>TRBD1|TRBV5-1|.|TRBJ2-5
CASSPPQVGGWETQYF
TGCGCCAGCAGCCCCCCTCAGGTAGGGGGCTGGGAGACCCAGTACTTC
>.|TRBV2|.|TRBJ2-1
CASSDPLRGGPYNEQFF
TGTGCCAGCAGTGACCCCCTGAGGGGGGGGCCCTACAATGAGCAGTTCTTC
>TRBD2|TRBV6-4|few|TRBJ2-3
CASSETSGGTDTQYF
TGTGCCAGCAGTGAGACTAGCGGGGGGACAGATACGCAGTATTTT
>.|TRBV5-1|.|TRBJ1-2
CASSLGGGSGEGYGYTF
TGCGCCAGCAGCCTGGGGGGCGGTTCTGGTGAAGGCTATGGCTACACCTTC
>TRBD1|TRBV29-1|.|TRBJ1-1
CSAGLTGGWDTEAFF
TGCAGCGCGGGATTGACAGGGGGCTGGGACACTGAAGCTTTCTTT
>TRBD2|TRBV19|.|TRBJ2-3
CASSGGAVTDTQYF
TGTGCCAGTAGCGGGGGGGCGGTAACAGATACGCAGTATTTT
>.|TRBV29-1|many|TRBJ1-1
CSSMDTQAFF
TGCAGCTCGATGGACACCCAAGCTTTCTTT
>.|TRBV10-2|few|TRBJ1-1
CASSELGGSGTEAFF
TGCGCCAGCAGTGAATTGGGAGGGTCGGGCACTGAAGCTTTCTTT
>TRBD1|TRBV6-5|.|TRBJ1-2
CASSYQGPGGRGYTF
TGTGCCAGCAGTTACCAGGGGCCAGGGGGTAGGGGCTACACCTTC
>TRBD1|TRBV25-1|.|TRBJ2-5
CASSDPGTAKETQYF
TGTGCCAGCAGTGATCCCGGGACAGCTAAAGAGACCCAGTACTTC
>.|TRBV2|once|TRBJ1-2
CASSETTEVGYTF
TGTGCCAGCAGTGAGACTACAGAAGTTGGCTACACCTTC
>.|TRBV12-5|once|TRBJ1-1
CASGYIRTEAFF
TGTGCTAGTGGTTACATCCGCACTGAAGCTTTCTTT
>.|TRBV27|.|TRBJ1-1
CASSLFPSGAMNTEAFF
TGTGCCAGCAGTTTATTTCCGAGTGGGGCCATGAACACTGAAGCTTTCTTT
>.|TRBV7-9|few|TRBJ1-5
CASSSAGGYSNQPQHF
TGTGCCAGCAGCTCCGCAGGAGGTTATAGCAATCAGCCCCAGCATTTT
>.|TRBV25-1|few|TRBJ2-3
CASSWASPTDTQYF
TGTGCCAGCAGTTGGGCATCACCCACAGATACGCAGTATTTT
>TRBD1|TRBV7-8|.|TRBJ1-2
CASSSGQAGYGYTF
TGTGCCAGCAGCTCCGGACAGGCCGGCTATGGCTACACCTTC
>TRBD1|TRBV7-8|once|TRBJ1-2
CASSQIRDRKGYGYTF
TGTGCCAGCAGCCAAATTAGGGACAGGAAGGGGTATGGCTACACCTTC